The subject of this entry is one T cell receptor (beta chain). Trimming took 7 bases from V and 0 from J, leaving 8 bases between them. This CDR3 has 13 residues. Germline loops: CDR1 SNHLY, CDR2 FYNNEI. The Seattle site enrolled patients during active infection and followed them longitudinally. The data stem from a study of blood T cell repertoires in COVID-19. Turning to the study itself: Researchers got acute and convalescent COVID-19 samples from the United States, Italy and Spain. From T cells, B-cell-depleted T cells, or PBMCs came the material, which was cDNA or gDNA.

In the source study's methods: Cell counts per sample came from amplifying reference gene primers. Here immunoSEQ multiplex PCR was the method, and the copy in TCRdb shows in-frame clones only, minus some. V and J calls and clone size are copied from that table; D and trimming were computed from the DNA. The sample contains 200,000 to 250,000 clones, 82% of which appear only once. The TCR sequence derives from a woman older than 75 with COVID-19, enrolled during active disease. This chain links TRBV2 with TRBJ2-3; a weak D match, TRBD2 (6 bases). Material for sequencing was peripheral blood. The CDR3 region is CASKGTSTDTQYF. The CDR3 DNA reads TGTGCCAGCAAGGGGACTAGCACAGATACGCAGTATTTT.